The T cell receptor (beta chain) described here comes from a study of blood T cell repertoires in COVID-19. Germline CDR1 and CDR2: SEHNR and FQNEAQ (reference sequence). V lost 5 bases and J lost 9; bases outside the gene matches: 6. CDR3 size: 12 residues. Profiling relied on immunoSEQ multiplex PCR, and the TCRdb table lists in-frame clones only, not all of them. This repertoire shows approximately 200,000 clones, 80% to 90% found once; its top ten account for 6.2%. The sample was peripheral blood. The chain is built from TRBV7-9 and TRBJ2-7; TRBD1 matches at 8 bases. This sequence originates from a man aged 55 to 70 who had recovered from COVID-19. The CDR3 DNA reads TGTGCCAGCAGCGACACACAGGGGGGGCAGTACTTC. It codes for CASSDTQGGQYF. Combining the CDR3 with reference TRBV7-9 and TRBJ2-7 gives the whole variable domain DTGVSQNPRHKITKRGQNVTFRCDPISEHNRLYWYRQTLGQGPEFLTYFQNEAQLEKSRLLSDRFSAERPKGSFSTLEIQRTEQGDSAMYLCASSDTQGGQYFGPGTRLTVT.